Listed below are T cell receptor beta chains from one sample, sequenced in a study of blood T cell repertoires in COVID-19. The data were produced by immunoSEQ multiplex PCR, yet TCRdb's version contains in-frame clones alone and is incomplete. The sample lists about 330,000 clones, about 83% occurring once. Sequenced material: peripheral blood. These receptors all stem from a woman aged 45-65 years with acute or convalescent COVID-19. CDR3s include the opening cysteine and the closing phenylalanine or tryptophan. Each record gives: D gene, clone size, J gene, V gene, CDR3 DNA, CDR3 protein. A D gene is named only where the DNA matches it firmly. Size is omitted from some rows. Given values are once, few, many or a class for expanded clones.

d_call: .
clone_size: .
j_call: TRBJ2-3
v_call: TRBV5-1
cdr3_nt: TGCGCCAGCAGCTGGGACACTGCTAGCACAGATACGCAGTATTTT
cdr3_aa: CASSWDTASTDTQYF

d_call: TRBD1
clone_size: .
j_call: TRBJ1-4
v_call: TRBV2
cdr3_nt: TGTGCCAGCAGCCGACAGGGAAAAGAGGAAAAACTGTTTTTT
cdr3_aa: CASSRQGKEEKLFF

d_call: .
clone_size: .
j_call: TRBJ2-1
v_call: TRBV6-5
cdr3_nt: TGTGCCAGCAGTATTGCGGAAATCTCCTACAATGAGCAGTTCTTC
cdr3_aa: CASSIAEISYNEQFF

d_call: TRBD1
clone_size: .
j_call: TRBJ1-2
v_call: TRBV29-1
cdr3_nt: TGCAGCGTTGAAGCAGGGGACAGTTATGGCTACACCTTC
cdr3_aa: CSVEAGDSYGYTF

d_call: TRBD2
clone_size: .
j_call: TRBJ2-7
v_call: TRBV10-3
cdr3_nt: TGTGCCATCAGTGAAGTCGCGGGAGCGCGCGACGAGCAGTACTTC
cdr3_aa: CAISEVAGARDEQYF

d_call: TRBD1
clone_size: once
j_call: TRBJ1-2
v_call: TRBV4-2
cdr3_nt: TGTGCCAGCAGCCAAGATCAAGGACAGGGACAGGGGGTAGATGGCTACACCTTC
cdr3_aa: CASSQDQGQGQGVDGYTF

d_call: TRBD2
clone_size: .
j_call: TRBJ2-5
v_call: TRBV7-9
cdr3_nt: TGTGCCAGCAGCTTAGCGGCGGGGGAGGTTCTGGAGACCCAGTACTTC
cdr3_aa: CASSLAAGEVLETQYF

d_call: .
clone_size: .
j_call: TRBJ2-1
v_call: TRBV5-1
cdr3_nt: TGCGCCAGCAGCCCTGGCCCGACAGGAAACTACAATGAGCAGTTCTTC
cdr3_aa: CASSPGPTGNYNEQFF

d_call: TRBD2
clone_size: .
j_call: TRBJ2-7
v_call: TRBV7-6
cdr3_nt: TGTGCCAGCAGCGCGACTAGCGAATTATCCTACGAGCAGTACTTC
cdr3_aa: CASSATSELSYEQYF

d_call: TRBD1
clone_size: .
j_call: TRBJ1-4
v_call: TRBV30
cdr3_nt: TGTGCCTGGAGTCCAAGACCGGGACAGGGGTGGGAAAAACTGTTTTTT
cdr3_aa: CAWSPRPGQGWEKLFF

d_call: .
clone_size: .
j_call: TRBJ2-1
v_call: TRBV7-9
cdr3_nt: TGTGCCAGCAGCTTACAGGGGAAAAAGGGTGAGCAGTTCTTC
cdr3_aa: CASSLQGKKGEQFF

d_call: .
clone_size: .
j_call: TRBJ1-2
v_call: TRBV19
cdr3_nt: TGTGCCAGTAGTATAGGAACAGGGTATGGCTACACCTTC
cdr3_aa: CASSIGTGYGYTF

d_call: .
clone_size: .
j_call: TRBJ1-1
v_call: TRBV6-5
cdr3_nt: TGTGCCAGCAGTTCAGTAGGGAGGGCTGAAGCTTTCTTT
cdr3_aa: CASSSVGRAEAFF

d_call: .
clone_size: .
j_call: TRBJ1-2
v_call: TRBV27
cdr3_nt: TGTGCCAGCAGTTTAAGCGGGTACTATGGCTACACCTTC
cdr3_aa: CASSLSGYYGYTF

d_call: .
clone_size: .
j_call: TRBJ2-2
v_call: TRBV30
cdr3_nt: TGTGCCTGGAGTGTACCCAGGGGCGCGACCGGGGAGCTGTTTTTT
cdr3_aa: CAWSVPRGATGELFF

d_call: TRBD2
clone_size: .
j_call: TRBJ2-6
v_call: TRBV2
cdr3_nt: TGTGCCGGAGCGGGGGGCAGAGGGGCCAACGTCCTGACTTTC
cdr3_aa: CAGAGGRGANVLTF

d_call: .
clone_size: .
j_call: TRBJ2-3
v_call: TRBV7-2
cdr3_nt: TGTGCCAGCAGCTTAGTATACTGGGCGGGTACAGATACGCAGTATTTT
cdr3_aa: CASSLVYWAGTDTQYF

d_call: .
clone_size: .
j_call: TRBJ2-7
v_call: TRBV21-1
cdr3_nt: TGTGCCAGCACTAAGCGGGAAGGCAGCGACGAGCAGTACTTC
cdr3_aa: CASTKREGSDEQYF

d_call: .
clone_size: few
j_call: TRBJ2-2
v_call: TRBV3-1/TRBV3-2
cdr3_nt: TGTGCCAGCAGCCAAGGGGCAGTACCCGGGGAGCTGTTTTTT
cdr3_aa: CASSQGAVPGELFF

d_call: .
clone_size: .
j_call: TRBJ2-1
v_call: TRBV24-1
cdr3_nt: TGTGCCACCTCGGACCCAATAGCGGTGGATGAGCAGTTCTTC
cdr3_aa: CATSDPIAVDEQFF

d_call: TRBD2
clone_size: .
j_call: TRBJ2-5
v_call: TRBV7-9
cdr3_nt: TGTGCCAGCAGCACCCGGACTAGCGGGGGGGTGGAGACCCAGTACTTC
cdr3_aa: CASSTRTSGGVETQYF

d_call: TRBD2
clone_size: .
j_call: TRBJ2-3
v_call: TRBV10-3
cdr3_nt: TGTGCCATCAGATGGGGGGGTTCCCTCACAGATACGCAGTATTTT
cdr3_aa: CAIRWGGSLTDTQYF

d_call: .
clone_size: once
j_call: TRBJ2-2
v_call: TRBV5-1
cdr3_nt: TGCGCCAGCAGCTTACTACCCTCAGGGGCGAGTCGCGGGGAGCTGTTTTTT
cdr3_aa: CASSLLPSGASRGELFF

d_call: TRBD1
clone_size: .
j_call: TRBJ1-2
v_call: TRBV6-1
cdr3_nt: TGTGCCAGCATCGGACGGGACAGGGGAGGTGGCTACACCTTC
cdr3_aa: CASIGRDRGGGYTF

d_call: .
clone_size: few
j_call: TRBJ2-1
v_call: TRBV18
cdr3_nt: TGTGCCAGCTCACTCGGGGAACCTCCGAACAATGAGCAGTTCTTC
cdr3_aa: CASSLGEPPNNEQFF

d_call: .
clone_size: few
j_call: TRBJ2-7
v_call: TRBV11-2
cdr3_nt: TGTGCCAGCAGTCCCTACCAGGGGAACTACGAGCAGTACTTC
cdr3_aa: CASSPYQGNYEQYF

d_call: TRBD1
clone_size: few
j_call: TRBJ1-6
v_call: TRBV28
cdr3_nt: TGTGCCAGCAGTAAACCGGACAGGGTAACAGTCAATTCACCCCTCCACTTT
cdr3_aa: CASSKPDRVTVNSPLHF

d_call: .
clone_size: .
j_call: TRBJ2-3
v_call: TRBV7-2
cdr3_nt: TGTGCCAGCAGCTTCGCGGGGCTTTCCACAGATACGCAGTATTTT
cdr3_aa: CASSFAGLSTDTQYF

d_call: TRBD1
clone_size: .
j_call: TRBJ1-1
v_call: TRBV6-5
cdr3_nt: TGTGCCACCGGGACAGGCTCCACTGAAGCTTTCTTT
cdr3_aa: CATGTGSTEAFF

d_call: .
clone_size: .
j_call: TRBJ1-2
v_call: TRBV29-1
cdr3_nt: TGCAGCGTTGAAACTGGTCAGGGTAACTATGGCTACACCTTC
cdr3_aa: CSVETGQGNYGYTF

d_call: .
clone_size: .
j_call: TRBJ1-6
v_call: TRBV19
cdr3_nt: TGTGCCAGTAGCCCTCGGGGGTCTAATTCACCCCTCCACTTT
cdr3_aa: CASSPRGSNSPLHF

d_call: .
clone_size: .
j_call: TRBJ1-2
v_call: TRBV5-5
cdr3_nt: TGTGCCAGCAGCTTGGAAGGGGCCCTATATGGCTACACCTTC
cdr3_aa: CASSLEGALYGYTF

d_call: .
clone_size: .
j_call: TRBJ1-2
v_call: TRBV30
cdr3_nt: TGTGCCTGGAGTGAATTGTACAGCCATGGCTACACCTTC
cdr3_aa: CAWSELYSHGYTF

d_call: .
clone_size: .
j_call: TRBJ2-3
v_call: TRBV12-5
cdr3_nt: TGTGCTAGTGGTTTGGCAGGCACAGATACGCAGTATTTT
cdr3_aa: CASGLAGTDTQYF

d_call: TRBD1
clone_size: .
j_call: TRBJ2-7
v_call: TRBV5-4
cdr3_nt: TGTGCCAGCAGCGTCCCGGGACAGGGAATGGGCGAGCAGTACTTC
cdr3_aa: CASSVPGQGMGEQYF

d_call: TRBD2
clone_size: .
j_call: TRBJ2-1
v_call: TRBV30
cdr3_nt: TGTGCCTGGAGTGAGGTAGCGGGAGTTACTGAGCAGTTCTTC
cdr3_aa: CAWSEVAGVTEQFF

d_call: .
clone_size: once
j_call: TRBJ1-4
v_call: TRBV11-2
cdr3_nt: TGTGCCAGCAGCCGCGGGGGGGCGGGTGAAAAACTGTTTTTT
cdr3_aa: CASSRGGAGEKLFF

d_call: .
clone_size: .
j_call: TRBJ1-1
v_call: TRBV27
cdr3_nt: TGTGCCAGCACCAAAGGGGGTGAAGCTTTCTTT
cdr3_aa: CASTKGGEAFF

d_call: TRBD1
clone_size: .
j_call: TRBJ1-1
v_call: TRBV30
cdr3_nt: TGTGCCTGGAGTCGGGACAGACTGAACACTGAAGCTTTCTTT
cdr3_aa: CAWSRDRLNTEAFF

d_call: .
clone_size: .
j_call: TRBJ1-6
v_call: TRBV9
cdr3_nt: TGTGCCAGCAGCGACACGACAGTAAATAATTCACCCCTCCACTTT
cdr3_aa: CASSDTTVNNSPLHF

d_call: .
clone_size: .
j_call: TRBJ2-1
v_call: TRBV6-5
cdr3_nt: TGTGCCACCGACCTAGGTCCCCCAAATGAGCAGTTCTTC
cdr3_aa: CATDLGPPNEQFF

d_call: TRBD2
clone_size: once
j_call: TRBJ2-7
v_call: TRBV19
cdr3_nt: TGTGCCAGTACCCCCGGGGGGGTTAACTCCTACGAGCAGTACTTC
cdr3_aa: CASTPGGVNSYEQYF

d_call: TRBD1
clone_size: .
j_call: TRBJ1-3
v_call: TRBV29-1
cdr3_nt: TGCAGCGTTCCCGGACAGGGCAATGGAAACACCATATATTTT
cdr3_aa: CSVPGQGNGNTIYF

d_call: TRBD1
clone_size: .
j_call: TRBJ2-1
v_call: TRBV3-1/TRBV3-2
cdr3_nt: TGTGCCAGCAGCCAAGGCGGACAGGGGGATGAGCAGTTCTTC
cdr3_aa: CASSQGGQGDEQFF

d_call: .
clone_size: .
j_call: TRBJ1-2
v_call: TRBV2
cdr3_nt: TGTGCCAGCAGTGAAGGAACCTTAGCCAGCTATGGCTACACCTTC
cdr3_aa: CASSEGTLASYGYTF

d_call: .
clone_size: .
j_call: TRBJ2-3
v_call: TRBV7-2
cdr3_nt: TGTGCCAGCAGCTTAGGAGGCACGCAGTATTTT
cdr3_aa: CASSLGGTQYF

d_call: .
clone_size: .
j_call: TRBJ1-2
v_call: TRBV3-1/TRBV3-2
cdr3_nt: TGTGCCAGCAGCCAGGTTAGAGCCTATGGCTACACCTTC
cdr3_aa: CASSQVRAYGYTF

d_call: .
clone_size: .
j_call: TRBJ2-7
v_call: TRBV24-1
cdr3_nt: TGTGCCACCAGTGACCCCGCGGTTCGGGAGCCCTACGAGCAGTACTTC
cdr3_aa: CATSDPAVREPYEQYF

d_call: .
clone_size: .
j_call: TRBJ1-2
v_call: TRBV3-1/TRBV3-2
cdr3_nt: TGTGCCAGCAGCCAAGAAGGACAGTCGGGCTACACCTTC
cdr3_aa: CASSQEGQSGYTF

d_call: .
clone_size: .
j_call: TRBJ2-2
v_call: TRBV14
cdr3_nt: TGTGCCAGCAGCCAAGATCGGGGTACCGGGGAGCTGTTTTTT
cdr3_aa: CASSQDRGTGELFF

d_call: .
clone_size: .
j_call: TRBJ2-1
v_call: TRBV6-2/TRBV6-3
cdr3_nt: TGTGCCAGCAGTTACACGCGCAATGAGCAGTTCTTC
cdr3_aa: CASSYTRNEQFF

d_call: .
clone_size: .
j_call: TRBJ2-1
v_call: TRBV27
cdr3_nt: TGTGCCAGCAGTTTTAAAGGCGGGGTAATCACCTACAATGAGCAGTTCTTC
cdr3_aa: CASSFKGGVITYNEQFF

d_call: TRBD1
clone_size: .
j_call: TRBJ1-2
v_call: TRBV5-4
cdr3_nt: TGTGCCAGCAGCAGCCAGGGGGCGGATGGCTACACCTTC
cdr3_aa: CASSSQGADGYTF

d_call: TRBD1
clone_size: .
j_call: TRBJ2-7
v_call: TRBV28
cdr3_nt: TGTGCCAGCAGTCTGGACAGGGAACACGAGCAGTACTTC
cdr3_aa: CASSLDREHEQYF

d_call: TRBD1
clone_size: once
j_call: TRBJ2-6
v_call: TRBV2
cdr3_nt: TGTGCCAGCAGTGCGACACAGGGGACCGTCCTGACTTTC
cdr3_aa: CASSATQGTVLTF

d_call: .
clone_size: .
j_call: TRBJ1-3
v_call: TRBV7-8
cdr3_nt: TGTGCCAGCAGCACCAGAATGGACAGCTCTGGAAACACCATATATTTT
cdr3_aa: CASSTRMDSSGNTIYF

d_call: .
clone_size: .
j_call: TRBJ1-6
v_call: TRBV21-1
cdr3_nt: TGTGCCAGCAGCAGTAAAATAGACAGGGGGCGCGGCTCCTATAATTCACCCCTCCACTTT
cdr3_aa: CASSSKIDRGRGSYNSPLHF